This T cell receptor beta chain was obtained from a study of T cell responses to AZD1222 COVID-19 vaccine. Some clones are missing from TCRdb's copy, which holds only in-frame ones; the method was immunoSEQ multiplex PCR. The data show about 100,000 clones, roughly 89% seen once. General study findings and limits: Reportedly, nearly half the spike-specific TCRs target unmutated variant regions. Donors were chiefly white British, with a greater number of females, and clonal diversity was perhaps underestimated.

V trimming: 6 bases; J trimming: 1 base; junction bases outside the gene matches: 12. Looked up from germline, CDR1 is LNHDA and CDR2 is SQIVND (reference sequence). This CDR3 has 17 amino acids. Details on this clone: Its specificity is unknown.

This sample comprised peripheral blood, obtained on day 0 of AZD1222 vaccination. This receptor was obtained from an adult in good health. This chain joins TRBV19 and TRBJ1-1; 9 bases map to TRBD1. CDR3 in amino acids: CASRTQGTGTWNTEAFF. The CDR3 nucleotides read TGTGCCAGTAGAACCCAGGGGACAGGGACATGGAACACTGAAGCTTTCTTT.